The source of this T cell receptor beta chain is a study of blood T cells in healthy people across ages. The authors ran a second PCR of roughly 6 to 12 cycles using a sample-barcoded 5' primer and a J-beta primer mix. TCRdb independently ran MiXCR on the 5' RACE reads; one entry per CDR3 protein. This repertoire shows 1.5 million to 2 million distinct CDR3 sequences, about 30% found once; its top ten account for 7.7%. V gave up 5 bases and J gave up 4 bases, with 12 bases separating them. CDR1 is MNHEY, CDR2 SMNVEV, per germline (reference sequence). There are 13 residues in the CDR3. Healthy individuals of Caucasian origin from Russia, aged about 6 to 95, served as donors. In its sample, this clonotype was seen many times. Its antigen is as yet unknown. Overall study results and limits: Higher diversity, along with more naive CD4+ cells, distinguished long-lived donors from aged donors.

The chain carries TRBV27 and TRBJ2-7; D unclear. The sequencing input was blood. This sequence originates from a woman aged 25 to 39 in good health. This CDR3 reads CASSPGRVYEQYF. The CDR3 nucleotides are TGTGCCAGCAGTCCCGGACGGGTATACGAGCAGTACTTC.